This TCR beta chain emerged from a study of T-cell reconstitution after alpha-beta-depleted transplantation in children (dated by TCRdb to 2016 to 2017). About the investigation overall: The study quantitatively tracked T-cell immune reconstitution after TCRalphabeta/CD19-depleted allogeneic hematopoietic cell transplantation in children using TCR repertoire profiling.

The germline V gene gives CDR1 as SGHRS and CDR2 as YFSETQ. Measured from the cysteine to the phenylalanine, the CDR3 is 17 residues long. The entry retains the CDR3 DNA only, 51 bases that are in frame from base 1. Unmatched junction bases come to 13, with V trimmed by 3 bases and J by 5 bases. A single count supports this clonotype. Its recognized antigen is unknown. Base qualities were left out, and no much larger clone turns up one base away. A single read makes a weak case. Receptor amplification or capture employed PCR. Sequencing used an Illumina HiSeq 2500. TCR libraries were prepared with molecular barcoding, using unique molecular identifiers to normalize TCRbeta repertoire quantification. The public reads were reanalyzed by TCRdb: fastp trimming at Q25, MiXCR alignment, in-frame beta chains only. Every CDR3 protein is listed once, alongside the most common genes and DNA of its rows. The sample data list around 400,000 distinct CDR3 sequences, and 9.5% to 13% of these were observed just once. Clones ranked in the top ten supply roughly 5.1% of the sample.

The sequence joins TRBV5-1 to TRBJ1-1; a stretch of 10 junction bases matches TRBD1. The sequencing here drew on PBMCs from the stem cell graft donor, taken from the stem cell graft. The origin of this receptor is a human donor who donated a stem cell graft to a child with acute myeloid leukemia. The sequenced DNA is TGCGCCAGCAGCTCCAATGGGCCGGGACAGGGGAGAACTGAAGCTTTCTTT. Translated, it gives CASSSNGPGQGRTEAFF.